Presented here are 32 T cell receptor beta chains from one specimen sequenced in a study of glioma-infiltrating T cells. TCR alpha and beta CDR3 regions were amplified from RNA using iRepertoire nested multiplex PCR. From the multiplex PCR reads, TCRdb called clonotypes with MiXCR, one entry per CDR3 protein. Among 100,000 to 150,000 distinct CDR3 sequences listed, about 25% were seen once. The sample comprised glioma tissue, nonneoplastic brain tissue, or PBMCs (not recorded which). Receptors originate from a human donor with low-grade glioma or glioblastoma, undergoing nonglioma brain surgery, or in good health (not recorded which).

This rearrangement joins TRBV27 to TRBJ2-7; D remains unclear. Germline CDR1 and CDR2: MNHEY and SMNVEV (reference sequence). The length of the CDR3 is 13 residues. Trimming took 5 bases from V and 2 from J, leaving 10 bases between them. The CDR3 reads CASSESTTYEQYV. DNA for the CDR3: TGTGCCAGCAGTGAAAGCACAACCTACGAGCAGTACGTC.

The sample holds a few counts of this clonotype. The V call is TRBV2, the J call TRBJ2-1, with TRBD2 identical over 7 bases. The CDR3 runs 15 residues. V shed 5 bases, J shed 7 bases, and the junction held 11 bases outside the gene matches. The germline gives CDR1 SNHLY, CDR2 FYNNEI. DNA for the CDR3: TGTGCCAGCAGTAGACGGGGGGATGTGAAGAATGAGCAGTTCTTC. Encoded protein: CASSRRGDVKNEQFF.

This clonotype has ten or more counts. J is TRBJ1-5 and V is TRBV7-2, with D hard to call. V was trimmed by 5 bases and J by 4 bases, leaving 15 bases between them. The CDR3 has 15 residues. The germline CDR1 and CDR2 sequences are SGHTA and FQGNSA. The CDR3 loop is CASSPPGVRNQPQHF. The CDR3 nucleotides read TGTGCCAGCAGCCCTCCCGGCGTGAGGAATCAGCCCCAGCATTTT.

This clonotype was counted many times. J is TRBJ1-1 and V is TRBV20-1, with a possible D match to TRBD1 (5 bases). Trimming stripped 5 bases from V and 1 base from J, with 8 bases between. The CDR3 is made up of 12 amino acids. From germline, CDR1 is DFQATT and CDR2 SNEGSKA (reference sequence). DNA for the CDR3: TGCAGTGCTCCGACAGAGAACACTGAAGCTTTCTTT. It yields the protein CSAPTENTEAFF.

A few counts support this clonotype. This chain joins TRBV7-9 and TRBJ2-2, with 10 bases lining up with TRBD2. J was trimmed by 4 bases and V by 2 bases; bases with no gene match: 1. Germline V gene lookup returns CDR1 SEHNR and CDR2 FQNEAQ (reference sequence). The CDR3 length is 15 residues. The CDR3 reads CASSLKRGGTGELFF. CDR3 in DNA: TGTGCCAGCAGCTTAAAGCGGGGGGGCACCGGGGAGCTGTTTTTT.

The rearrangement links TRBV6-6 to TRBJ1-2; TRBD1 aligns across 7 bases. The CDR3 spans 13 residues. With V trimmed by 2 bases and J by 9 bases, 6 bases remained unmatched. CDR1 MNHNY and CDR2 SVGAGI come from the germline V gene (reference sequence). The CDR3 is CASSYQPGGCYTF. Written as DNA, the CDR3 is TGTGCCAGCAGTTACCAGCCAGGGGGATGCTACACCTTC.

Remarks on this clonotype: This may stem from a read error, because a much larger clone lies one nucleotide away. The chain recombines TRBV15 with TRBJ2-3; D is undetermined. Germline CDR1 LNHNV, CDR2 YYDKDF (reference sequence). Trimming stripped 5 bases from V and 2 bases from J, with 11 bases between. The CDR3 runs 14 residues. CDR3 nucleotide sequence: TGTGCCACCAGCGCCGGGTCGTTCACAGATACGCAGTATTTT. This encodes CATSAGSFTDTQYF.

The chain combines TRBV3-1 with TRBJ2-7; TRBD1 is a possible D gene (6 bases). Germline CDR1 LGHDT, CDR2 YNNKEL (reference sequence). Trimming removed 6 bases from V and 5 bases from J, with 14 bases in between. The CDR3 is 13 residues long. This chain's CDR3 is CASSQQGTHEQYV. As DNA, the CDR3 is TGTGCCAGCAGTCAGCAGGGGACCCACGAGCAGTACGTC.

In its sample, this clonotype was seen many times. The genes are TRBV24-1 and TRBJ2-3, with D maybe TRBD1 (5 bases). The V gene's germline CDR1 is KGHDR and CDR2 SFDVKD. V lost 0 bases and J 0 bases, leaving 6 bases between the germline ends. This CDR3 is built from 15 residues. The CDR3 DNA is TGTGCCACCAGTGATTTGGGGGCTAGCACAGATACGCAGTATTTT. It specifies CATSDLGASTDTQYF.

This clonotype was detected a few times. The chain couples TRBV11-2 to TRBJ1-2, with 7 bases identical to TRBD1. The CDR3 covers 13 residues. In germline, CDR1 is SGHAT, CDR2 FQNNGV. J gave up 4 bases and V 5 bases, and 4 bases lay outside the gene matches. The CDR3 nucleotides are TGTGCCAGCAGCCCGGACAGGAGCTATGGCTACACCTTC. Translated, it gives CASSPDRSYGYTF.

A word on this clonotype: An end of the junction does not agree with germline; a read error may underlie this. This sequence joins TRBV10-3 and TRBJ2-3; either TRBD1 or TRBD2 may supply D (5 bases each). Per germline, CDR1 ENHRY and CDR2 SYGVKD. The CDR3 runs to 16 residues. The DNA of the CDR3 is TGTGCCATCAGTGAAATTTCGGGACCTAGCACAGATACGCGGTATTTT. It codes for CAISEISGPSTDTRYF.

The V gene is TRBV19, the J gene TRBJ2-1, with D perhaps TRBD1 (6 bases). Germline values: CDR1 LNHDA, CDR2 SQIVND (reference sequence). V was pared by 2 bases and J by 7 bases, with 12 bases between. The CDR3 contains 14 residues. CDR3 sequence (DNA): TGTGCCAGTAGTATACCGACAGGTCCGAATGAGCAGTTCTTC. Translating it yields CASSIPTGPNEQFF.

This clonotype was counted a few times. V usage is TRBV7-3 and J usage is TRBJ2-1; TRBD2 aligns across 7 bases. V dropped 5 bases and J dropped 5; count of bases not matched to a gene: 9. Germline V lookup: CDR1 SGHTA, CDR2 FQGTGA. There are 15 residues in the CDR3. CDR3 nucleotide sequence: TGTGCCAGCAGCCCAGTCGGGGGGATAGACAATGAGCAGTTCTTC. Protein: CASSPVGGIDNEQFF.

At least ten counts were recorded for this clonotype. The V gene is TRBV6-1, the J gene TRBJ2-5; 12 nucleotides agree with TRBD2. The V and J ends lost 6 bases and 7 bases, in that order; junction bases with no gene match: 12. The CDR3 is 16 residues long. In germline, CDR1 is MNHNS, CDR2 SASEGT. CDR3 nucleotides: TGTGCCAGCAGGGACCGGACTAGCGGGGTTTACCCGACCCAGTACTTC. Encoded protein: CASRDRTSGVYPTQYF.

This clonotype was recorded many times. The gene calls are TRBV7-8 and TRBJ2-1; 8 bases line up with TRBD1. From germline, CDR1 is SGHVS and CDR2 FQNEAQ. This CDR3 region has 13 residues. Losses at the gene ends were 9 bases for V and 6 bases for J; bases not matched to a gene: 7. The CDR3: CASKKGTGNEQFF. The CDR3, as DNA: TGTGCCAGTAAAAAAGGGACAGGCAATGAGCAGTTCTTC.

The J gene is TRBJ1-6, the V gene TRBV12-3 or TRBV12-4; D is uncertain. The CDR3 is 13 residues long. V lost 6 bases to trimming and J lost 7 bases, with 10 bases between them. Here the CDR3 reads CASRAPGNSPLHF. In DNA, the CDR3 is TGTGCCAGCAGGGCGCCAGGAAATTCACCCCTCCACTTT.

In this sample, this clonotype turned up many times. The chain uses TRBV6-1 and TRBJ2-7; TRBD2 might be the D (6 bases). Germline V CDR1 and CDR2: MNHNS, SASEGT. The V and J ends lost 5 bases and 3 bases respectively, with 14 bases between them. The CDR3 consists of 14 residues. CDR3 nucleotides: TGTGCCAGCAGTCACGGAGGGGTCGGCTACGAGCAGTACGTC. Its protein is CASSHGGVGYEQYV.

This chain links TRBV12-3 or TRBV12-4 with TRBJ1-1, with D unresolved. The CDR3 covers 14 residues. Trimming stripped 7 bases from V and 6 bases from J, with 18 bases between. CDR3 bases: TGTGCCAGCAATAAGTCTCCGGGTATATCTGAAGCTTTCTTT. It codes for CASNKSPGISEAFF.

This clonotype appeared a single time. Here the CDR3 omits its conserved ending phenylalanine or tryptophan, so a read error is the likely source. It is unclear where the CDR3 begins or ends on the DNA, so no DNA is shown, and the CDR3 is as TCRdb lists it. V and J are TRBV24-1 and TRBJ2-1; the D segment call TRBD2 is taken from the table without a DNA check. From its first to its last residue, the CDR3 has 15 amino acids. Germline CDR1 reads KGHDR; CDR2 reads SFDVKD. The CDR3 loop is CATSESGGKANEKFL.

Only a few counts were recorded for this clonotype. V is TRBV27 and J is TRBJ1-3; 8 bases are a match to TRBD1. V shed 0 bases and J 2 bases; nucleotides not matched to a gene: 0. The CDR3 contains 15 residues. CDR1 is MNHEY and CDR2 is SMNVEV in the germline V gene (reference sequence). CDR3 sequence reads: CASSLSTGAGNTIYF. In DNA, the CDR3 is TGTGCCAGCAGTTTATCGACAGGGGCTGGAAACACCATATATTTT.

As to this clonotype: A much larger clone differs by one base, so this may be a read error. The chain couples TRBV6-2 or TRBV6-3 to TRBJ1-1; possible D gene TRBD1, 5 bases. The CDR3 totals 14 residues. CDR1 MNHEY and CDR2 SVGEGT come from the germline V gene. Trimming took 7 bases from V and 1 from J, leaving 13 bases between them. The CDR3 sequence: CASNLPRGNTEAFF. For the CDR3, the DNA is TGTGCCAGCAATTTACCTAGGGGGAACACTGAAGCTTTCTTT.

This clonotype was found once. The rearrangement joins TRBV30 to TRBJ2-3; tentative D call: TRBD2 (6 bases). CDR3 size: 15 residues. Trimming pared 4 bases from V and 1 base from J, leaving 15 bases between. Per germline, CDR1 GTSNPN and CDR2 SVGIG (reference sequence). The CDR3 DNA reads TGTGCCTGGACGCTGGGAGGTTATGGCACAGATACGCAGTATTTT. Translating gives CAWTLGGYGTDTQYF. The full variable domain, its missing parts supplied by reference TRBV30 and TRBJ2-3, is SQTIHQWPATLVQPVGSPLSLECTVEGTSNPNLYWYRQAAGRGLQLLFYSVGIGQISSEVPQNLSASRPQDRQFILSSKKLLLSDSGFYLCAWTLGGYGTDTQYFGPGTRLTVL.

The chain uses TRBV12-3 or TRBV12-4 and TRBJ2-1; 10 nucleotides match TRBD1. J was trimmed by 7 bases and V by 7 bases; bases with no gene match: 4. This CDR3 region has 13 residues. The CDR3 DNA reads TGTGCCAGCACTCGGACAGGGGGAAATGAGCAGTTCTTC. It encodes CASTRTGGNEQFF.

This clonotype was found a few times. The rearrangement uses TRBV24-1 and TRBJ2-3, with D perhaps TRBD1 or TRBD2 (5 bases each). This CDR3 has 16 amino acids. The V end lost 4 bases, the J end lost 0 bases, and 13 bases lay between the germline ends. In germline, CDR1 is KGHDR, CDR2 SFDVKD. The CDR3 DNA reads TGTGCCACCAGTGACCCCCGGGACCGTAGCACAGATACGCAGTATTTT. This gives the protein CATSDPRDRSTDTQYF.

The chain combines TRBV7-8 with TRBJ2-3; D might be TRBD1 (6 bases). TRBJ1-5 matches the DNA end more closely, so the J call is doubtful. Germline values: CDR1 SGHVS, CDR2 FQNEAQ. The CDR3 has 16 amino acids. This CDR3 reads CASSLLGGTNTDTQHF. The CDR3 coding sequence is TGTGCCAGCAGCTTATTAGGGGGGACTAACACAGATACGCAGCATTTT.

The V gene is TRBV5-1, the J gene TRBJ2-3; TRBD1 matches 7 bases. V shed 0 bases, J shed 4 bases, and the junction held 2 bases outside the gene matches. CDR3 size: 14 residues. CDR1 and CDR2 from the germline V gene are SGHRS and YFSETQ. The CDR3 is CASSLDRGADTQYF. Written as DNA, the CDR3 is TGCGCCAGCAGCTTGGACAGGGGAGCAGATACGCAGTATTTT.

This clonotype occurred a few times. This chain connects TRBV3-1 to TRBJ2-3; D call uncertain. The CDR3 contains 12 residues. Trimming left V 8 bases short and J 6 bases short, with 12 bases between. Germline V gene data show CDR1 as LGHDT and CDR2 as YNNKEL (reference sequence). This CDR3 reads CASGYDWDTQYF. The DNA of the CDR3 is TGTGCCAGCGGTTATGATTGGGATACGCAGTATTTT.

This clonotype came up a few times. The rearrangement links TRBV6-5 to TRBJ2-3, with D possibly matching TRBD1 (6 bases). CDR1 MNHEY and CDR2 SVGAGI come from the germline V gene. The CDR3 is 15 amino acids. The germline V and J ends were trimmed by 0 bases and 0 bases, with 7 bases remaining between them. This chain's CDR3 is CASSYSGHSTDTQYF. In DNA form, the CDR3 reads TGTGCCAGCAGTTACTCGGGACATAGCACAGATACGCAGTATTTT.

This clonotype was seen more than once but under ten times. The CDR3: CASPPGLAGSTDTQYF. In DNA form, the CDR3 reads TGTGCCAGCCCACCGGGACTAGCGGGGAGCACAGATACGCAGTATTTT. The gene calls are TRBV2 and TRBJ2-3; TRBD2 agrees at 13 bases. The CDR3 totals 16 residues. Looked up from germline, CDR1 is SNHLY and CDR2 is FYNNEI. The J segment lost 0 bases and the V segment lost 8 bases, leaving 5 bases of the junction unmatched.

CDR3 residues: CASSMGTGVTQFF. CDR3 sequence (DNA): TGTGCCAGCAGCATGGGGACAGGGGTAACCCAGTTCTTC. This chain uses TRBV11-2 with TRBJ2-1; 10 bases match TRBD1. Germline lookup yields CDR1 SGHAT and CDR2 FQNNGV. V was clipped by 5 bases and J by 13 bases; unmatched bases: 8. CDR3 length equals 13 residues.

In its sample, this clonotype was seen a few times. V is TRBV10-3 and J is TRBJ1-1, with D uncertain. The length of the CDR3 is 11 residues. CDR1 is ENHRY, CDR2 SYGVKD, per germline. Trimming stripped 10 bases from V and 7 bases from J, with 13 bases between. The CDR3 sequence is CATQSTFEAFF. DNA for the CDR3: TGTGCCACCCAGTCGACCTTTGAAGCTTTCTTT.

There are many counts of this clonotype. The V and J genes are TRBV6-2 or TRBV6-3 and TRBJ2-2; D is unresolved. The CDR3 is 12 residues long. Germline V gene sequence: CDR1 MNHEY, CDR2 SVGEGT. With 8 bases removed from V and 6 bases from J, the gap between germline ends came to 10 bases. CDR3 DNA: TGTGCCAGCGAAGCCCCACCCGGGGAGCTGTTTTTT. Translated: CASEAPPGELFF.